Sequencing of this T cell receptor (beta chain) was carried out in a study of beta chain features in type 1 diabetes. Looked up from germline, CDR1 is LNHNV and CDR2 is YYDKDF (reference sequence). The CDR3 is 15 residues long. Trimming left V 0 bases short and J 5 bases short, with 12 bases between. Expressed TCRB transcripts got sequenced, as all isolated RNA was reverse transcribed. Libraries were prepared by immunoSEQ multiplex PCR; TCRdb keeps only in-frame clonotypes and omits some of them. This table has roughly 300,000 clones, roughly an eighth appearing once. Study outcomes and limitations: Moderately but significantly shorter TCRB CDR3s were found in Type 1 diabetes patients in all four CD4+ subsets.

This clone has more than one count but fewer than ten. The antigen is unknown. One heparinised blood draw averaging roughly 120 mL was given by each donor. The specimen was naive CD4+ T cells from blood. The clonotype was recovered from a man aged 30 to 39 with type 1 diabetes. This rearrangement joins TRBV15 to TRBJ2-3; TRBD1 is a possible D gene (5 bases). The CDR3 reads CATSRDLPGKDTQYF. As DNA, the CDR3 is TGTGCCACCAGCAGAGATCTTCCAGGGAAAGATACGCAGTATTTT. The variable domain in full, with the rest retrieved from reference TRBV15 and TRBJ2-3, is DAMVIQNPRYQVTQFGKPVTLSCSQTLNHNVMYWYQQKSSQAPKLLFHYYDKDFNNEADTPDNFQSRRPNTSFCFLDIRSPGLGDTAMYLCATSRDLPGKDTQYFGPGTRLTVL.